Presented here are 6 T cell receptor beta chains from one specimen sequenced in a study of response to subunit inactivated influenza vaccine. Each CDR3 protein is one row after TCRdb ran MiXCR on the RT-PCR reads. The data contain hundreds of thousands of distinct CDR3 sequences, about 25% of them singletons. This sample comprised CD4+ T cells sorted from PBMCs, obtained roughly 5 days after vaccination. The receptor source for this set is a man between 45 and 60 years old who received an inactivated influenza vaccine.

This clonotype has ten or more counts. In nucleotides, the CDR3 is TGTGCCAGCAGCTTAGGGCAGGGCCCCGATACGCAGTATTTT. This translates into CASSLGQGPDTQYF. This chain uses TRBV7-2 with TRBJ2-3; possibly TRBD1 for D (5 bases). CDR3 size: 14 residues. Germline V gene lookup returns CDR1 SGHTA and CDR2 FQGNSA. Trimming stripped 1 base from V and 6 bases from J, with 11 bases between. The variable domain in full, completed from reference TRBV7-2 and TRBJ2-3, reads GAGVSQSPSNKVTEKGKDVELRCDPISGHTALYWYRQSLGQGLEFLIYFQGNSAPDKSGLPSDRFSAERTGGSVSTLTIQRTQQEDSAVYLCASSLGQGPDTQYFGPGTRLTVL.

This clonotype was counted between two and nine times. The CDR3 DNA reads TGCAGTGTAGCAGACCCCTTAGCCAAAAACATTCAGTACTTC. Its translation: CSVADPLAKNIQYF. The rearrangement links TRBV20-1 to TRBJ2-4; D is unresolved. V was pared by 7 bases and J by 0 bases, with 13 bases between. The germline CDR1 and CDR2 sequences are DFQATT and SNEGSKA (reference sequence). There are 14 residues in the CDR3.

This clonotype was detected a few times. V is TRBV5-1 and J is TRBJ1-5; no clear D. V was cut by 0 bases and J by 9 bases, with 10 bases left in between. There are 13 residues in the CDR3. CDR1 SGHRS and CDR2 YFSETQ come from the germline V gene. CDR3 amino acids: CASSLDGLGPQHF. The CDR3 bases are TGCGCCAGCAGCTTGGACGGACTCGGGCCCCAGCATTTT.

The V call is TRBV7-2, the J call TRBJ2-7; 14 bases map to TRBD2. The germline V gene has CDR1 SGHTA and CDR2 FQGNSA. The CDR3 contains 17 residues. V lost 5 bases and J lost 0; bases outside the gene matches: 6. CDR3 region: CASSEGLAGDLSYEQYF. For the CDR3, the DNA is TGTGCCAGCAGCGAGGGACTAGCGGGAGACCTCTCCTACGAGCAGTACTTC.

The gene calls are TRBV20-1 and TRBJ2-3, with D tentatively TRBD2 (6 bases). Germline values: CDR1 DFQATT, CDR2 SNEGSKA (reference sequence). CDR3 length: 16 amino acids. V was pared by 5 bases and J by 0 bases, with 18 bases between. CDR3 sequence: CSAPFGGGLSTDTQYF. In DNA, the CDR3 is TGCAGTGCTCCCTTCGGGGGAGGACTTAGCACAGATACGCAGTATTTT.

V is TRBV6-2 or TRBV6-3 and J is TRBJ2-3; 10 nucleotides match TRBD2. After removal of 10 bases from V and 3 bases from J, the junction contained 7 bases not matched to a gene. Germline CDR1 and CDR2: MNHEY and SVGEGT. This CDR3 contains 14 residues. The CDR3 spells CATKREGMTDTQYF. The CDR3 DNA is TGTGCCACCAAGCGGGAGGGGATGACAGATACGCAGTATTTT.